This section outlines one TCR beta chain sequence together with its context. This CDR3 contains 18 residues. The V segment lost 0 bases and the J segment 3 bases; nucleotides outside the gene matches: 11. Germline V gives CDR1 SGHRS, CDR2 YFSETQ. TCRdb's copy holds only in-frame clones and misses some; the assay was immunoSEQ multiplex PCR. The data show about 71,000 clones, roughly 80% seen once. This record belongs to a study of blood T cell repertoires in COVID-19. The rearrangement links TRBV5-1 to TRBJ2-7; 11 bases fit TRBD2. Sequencing was done on a sample of peripheral blood. This TCR derives from a woman of 80 years or more with acute or convalescent COVID-19. DNA for the CDR3: TGCGCCAGCAGCTTGGCGATAGCGGGAGGGTCTAGGGTCTACGAGCAGTACTTC. It encodes CASSLAIAGGSRVYEQYF. Filled out from reference TRBV5-1 and TRBJ2-7, the complete variable domain reads KAGVTQTPRYLIKTRGQQVTLSCSPISGHRSVSWYQQTPGQGLQFLFEYFSETQRNKGNFPGRFSGRQFSNSRSEMNVSTLELGDSALYLCASSLAIAGGSRVYEQYFGPGTRLTVT.